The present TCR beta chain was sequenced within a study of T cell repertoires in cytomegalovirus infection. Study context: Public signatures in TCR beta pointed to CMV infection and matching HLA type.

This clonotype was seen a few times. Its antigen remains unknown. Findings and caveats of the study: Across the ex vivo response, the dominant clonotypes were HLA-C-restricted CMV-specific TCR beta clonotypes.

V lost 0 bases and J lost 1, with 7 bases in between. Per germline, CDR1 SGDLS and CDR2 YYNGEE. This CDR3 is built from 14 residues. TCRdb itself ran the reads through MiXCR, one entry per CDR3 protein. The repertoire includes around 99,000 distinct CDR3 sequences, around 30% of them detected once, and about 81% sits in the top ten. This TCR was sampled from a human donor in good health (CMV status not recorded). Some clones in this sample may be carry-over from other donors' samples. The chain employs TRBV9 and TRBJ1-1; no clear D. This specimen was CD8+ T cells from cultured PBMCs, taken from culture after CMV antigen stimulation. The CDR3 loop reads CASSVGGENTEAFF. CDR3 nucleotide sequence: TGTGCCAGCAGCGTAGGGGGAGAGAACACTGAAGCTTTCTTT.